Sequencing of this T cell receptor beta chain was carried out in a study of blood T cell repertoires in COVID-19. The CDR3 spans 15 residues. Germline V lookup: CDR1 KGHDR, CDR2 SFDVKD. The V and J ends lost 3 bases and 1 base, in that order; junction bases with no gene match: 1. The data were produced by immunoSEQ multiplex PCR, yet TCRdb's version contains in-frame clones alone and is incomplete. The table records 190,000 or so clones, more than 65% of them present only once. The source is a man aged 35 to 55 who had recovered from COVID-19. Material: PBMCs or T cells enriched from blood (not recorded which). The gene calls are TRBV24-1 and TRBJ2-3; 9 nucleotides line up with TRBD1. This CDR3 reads CATSDRTGGTDTQYF. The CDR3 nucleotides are TGTGCCACCAGTGATCGGACAGGGGGCACAGATACGCAGTATTTT.